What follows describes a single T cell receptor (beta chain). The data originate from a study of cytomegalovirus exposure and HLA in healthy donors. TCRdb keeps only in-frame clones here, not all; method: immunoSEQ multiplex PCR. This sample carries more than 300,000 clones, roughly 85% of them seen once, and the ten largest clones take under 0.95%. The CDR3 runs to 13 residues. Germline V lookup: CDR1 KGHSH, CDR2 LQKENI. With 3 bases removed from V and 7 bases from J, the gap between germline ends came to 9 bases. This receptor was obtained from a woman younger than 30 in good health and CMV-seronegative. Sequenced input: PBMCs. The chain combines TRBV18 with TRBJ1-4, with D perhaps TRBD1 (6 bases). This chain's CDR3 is CASSPRGAEKLFF. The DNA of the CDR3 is TGTGCCAGCTCACCTCGGGGGGCTGAAAAACTGTTTTTT.